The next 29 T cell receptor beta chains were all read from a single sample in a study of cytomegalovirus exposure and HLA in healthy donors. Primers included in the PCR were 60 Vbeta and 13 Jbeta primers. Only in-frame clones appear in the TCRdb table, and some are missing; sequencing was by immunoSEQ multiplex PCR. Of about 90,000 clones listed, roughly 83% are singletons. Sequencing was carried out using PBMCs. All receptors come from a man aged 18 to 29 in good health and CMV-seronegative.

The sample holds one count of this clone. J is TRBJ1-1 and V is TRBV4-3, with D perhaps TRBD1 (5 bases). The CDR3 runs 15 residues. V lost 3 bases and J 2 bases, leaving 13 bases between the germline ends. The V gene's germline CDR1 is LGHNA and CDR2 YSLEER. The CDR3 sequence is CASSQDLRGNTEAFF. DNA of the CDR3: TGCGCCAGCAGCCAGGACCTTAGGGGAAACACTGAAGCTTTCTTT.

CDR3 amino acids: CACDRGSGETQYF. The CDR3 nucleotides are TGTGCCTGTGACAGGGGGTCGGGCGAGACCCAGTACTTC. The chain combines TRBV30 with TRBJ2-5, with 9 positions matching TRBD1. Looked up from germline, CDR1 is GTSNPN and CDR2 is SVGIG (reference sequence). This CDR3 is 13 amino acids long. Trimming took 6 bases from V and 5 from J; bases not matched to a gene: 7.

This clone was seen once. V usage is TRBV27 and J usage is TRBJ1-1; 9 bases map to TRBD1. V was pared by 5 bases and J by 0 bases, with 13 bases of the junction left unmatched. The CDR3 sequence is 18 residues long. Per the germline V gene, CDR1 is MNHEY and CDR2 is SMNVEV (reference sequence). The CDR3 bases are TGTGCCAGCAGTCCGAAGCGGACAGGGGCTTTAATGAACACTGAAGCTTTCTTT. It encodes CASSPKRTGALMNTEAFF.

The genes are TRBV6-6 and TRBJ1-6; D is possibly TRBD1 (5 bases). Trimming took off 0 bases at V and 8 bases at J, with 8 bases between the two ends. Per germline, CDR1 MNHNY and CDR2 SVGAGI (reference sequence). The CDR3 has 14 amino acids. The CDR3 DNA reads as TGTGCCAGCAGTTACTCCGACAGATATTCACCCCTCCACTTT. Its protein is CASSYSDRYSPLHF.

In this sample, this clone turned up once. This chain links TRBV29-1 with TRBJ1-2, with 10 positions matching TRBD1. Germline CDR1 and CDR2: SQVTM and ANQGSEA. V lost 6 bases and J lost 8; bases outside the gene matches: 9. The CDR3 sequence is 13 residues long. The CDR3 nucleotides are TGCAGCGTGCCGGGACAGGGGAATCGGGGCTACACCTTC. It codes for CSVPGQGNRGYTF.

CDR3 in amino acids: CASSLSRLAGGNEQFF. The CDR3 DNA follows: TGTGCCAGCAGTTTATCGAGACTAGCGGGAGGCAATGAGCAGTTCTTC. The chain recombines TRBV27 with TRBJ2-1, with 13 bases aligning to TRBD2. Germline lookup yields CDR1 MNHEY and CDR2 SMNVEV (reference sequence). Germline trimming cut 0 bases from V and 6 bases from J; bases unmatched to any gene: 2. The CDR3 totals 16 residues.

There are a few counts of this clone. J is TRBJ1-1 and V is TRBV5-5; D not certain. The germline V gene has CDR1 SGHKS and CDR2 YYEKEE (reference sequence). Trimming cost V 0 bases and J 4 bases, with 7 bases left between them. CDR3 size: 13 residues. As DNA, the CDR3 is TGTGCCAGCAGCTTGGTAGCCACCACTGAAGCTTTCTTT. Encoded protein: CASSLVATTEAFF. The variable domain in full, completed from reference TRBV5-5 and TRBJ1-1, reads DAGVTQSPTHLIKTRGQQVTLRCSPISGHKSVSWYQQVLGQGPQFIFQYYEKEERGRGNFPDRFSARQFPNYSSELNVNALLLGDSALYLCASSLVATTEAFFGQGTRLTVV.

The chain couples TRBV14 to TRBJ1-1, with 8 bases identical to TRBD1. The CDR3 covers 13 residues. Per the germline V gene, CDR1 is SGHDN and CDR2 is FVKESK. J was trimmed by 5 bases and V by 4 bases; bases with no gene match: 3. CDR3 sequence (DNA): TGTGCCAGCAGCCTACAGGGGGTAACTGAAGCTTTCTTT. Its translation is CASSLQGVTEAFF.

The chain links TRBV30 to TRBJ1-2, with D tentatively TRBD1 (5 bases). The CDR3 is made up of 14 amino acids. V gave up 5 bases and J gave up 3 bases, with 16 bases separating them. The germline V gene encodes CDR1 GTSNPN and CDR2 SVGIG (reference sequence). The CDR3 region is CAWGPPGVYYGYTF. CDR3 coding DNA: TGTGCCTGGGGCCCACCGGGGGTTTACTATGGCTACACCTTC.

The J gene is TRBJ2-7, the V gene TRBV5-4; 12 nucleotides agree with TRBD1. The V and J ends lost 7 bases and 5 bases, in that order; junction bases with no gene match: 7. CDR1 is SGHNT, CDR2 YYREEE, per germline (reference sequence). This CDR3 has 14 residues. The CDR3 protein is CASARDRGPNEQYF. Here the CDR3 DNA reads TGTGCCAGCGCCCGGGACAGGGGGCCCAACGAGCAGTACTTC.

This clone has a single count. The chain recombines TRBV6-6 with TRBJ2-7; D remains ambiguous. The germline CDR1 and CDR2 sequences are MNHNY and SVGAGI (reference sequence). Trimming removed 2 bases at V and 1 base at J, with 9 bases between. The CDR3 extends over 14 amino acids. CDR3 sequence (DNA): TGTGCCAGCAGTTACGACGCTAGATCCTACGAGCAGTACTTC. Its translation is CASSYDARSYEQYF.

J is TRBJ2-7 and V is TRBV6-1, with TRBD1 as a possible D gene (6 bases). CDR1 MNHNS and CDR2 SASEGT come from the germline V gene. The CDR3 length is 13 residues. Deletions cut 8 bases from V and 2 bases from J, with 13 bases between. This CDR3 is CASGRQAAYEQYF. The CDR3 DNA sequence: TGTGCCAGCGGCCGACAGGCCGCCTACGAGCAGTACTTC.

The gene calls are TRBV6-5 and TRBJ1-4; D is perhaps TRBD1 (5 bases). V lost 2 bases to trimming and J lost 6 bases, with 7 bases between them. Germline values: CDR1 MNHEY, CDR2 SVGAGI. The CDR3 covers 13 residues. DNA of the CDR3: TGTGCCAGCAGTTACCGGGGGGATGAAAAACTGTTTTTT. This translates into CASSYRGDEKLFF.

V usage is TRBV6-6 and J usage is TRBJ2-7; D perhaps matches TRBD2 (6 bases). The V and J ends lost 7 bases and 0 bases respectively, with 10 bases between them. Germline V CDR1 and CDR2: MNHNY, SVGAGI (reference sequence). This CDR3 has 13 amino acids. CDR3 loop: CASKSGDSYEQYF. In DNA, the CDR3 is TGTGCCAGCAAGTCGGGGGACTCCTACGAGCAGTACTTC.

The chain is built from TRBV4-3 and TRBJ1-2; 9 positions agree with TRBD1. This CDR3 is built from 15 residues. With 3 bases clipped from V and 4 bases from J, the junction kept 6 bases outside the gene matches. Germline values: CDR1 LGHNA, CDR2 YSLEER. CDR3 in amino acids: CASSHTGTGSYGYTF. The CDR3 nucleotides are TGCGCCAGCAGCCACACCGGGACAGGGTCCTATGGCTACACCTTC.

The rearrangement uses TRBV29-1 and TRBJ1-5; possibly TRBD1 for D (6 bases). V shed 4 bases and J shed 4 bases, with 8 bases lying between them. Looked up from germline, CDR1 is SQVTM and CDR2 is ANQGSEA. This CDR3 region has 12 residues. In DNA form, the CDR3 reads TGCAGCGTTGGTAGGGGGAATCAGCCCCAGCATTTT. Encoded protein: CSVGRGNQPQHF.

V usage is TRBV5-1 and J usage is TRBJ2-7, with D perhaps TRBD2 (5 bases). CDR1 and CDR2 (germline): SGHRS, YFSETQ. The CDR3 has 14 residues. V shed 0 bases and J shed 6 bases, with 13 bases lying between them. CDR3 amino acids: CASSLAGSAGEQYF. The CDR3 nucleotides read TGCGCCAGCAGCTTGGCGGGGTCGGCAGGCGAGCAGTACTTC.

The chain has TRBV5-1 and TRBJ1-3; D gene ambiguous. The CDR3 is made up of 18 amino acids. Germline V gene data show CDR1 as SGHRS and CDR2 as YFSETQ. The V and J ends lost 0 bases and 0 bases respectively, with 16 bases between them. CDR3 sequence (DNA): TGCGCCAGCAGCTTGGTCCCAGCCGACTATAACTCTGGAAACACCATATATTTT. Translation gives CASSLVPADYNSGNTIYF.

Here the CDR3 reads CARDLGLAVNTGELFF. The CDR3 DNA sequence: TGTGCCAGGGACTTGGGACTAGCGGTTAACACCGGGGAGCTGTTTTTT. The chain couples TRBV7-2 to TRBJ2-2; TRBD2 aligns across 11 bases. Germline V gives CDR1 SGHTA, CDR2 FQGNSA. This CDR3 region has 16 residues. V was pared by 9 bases and J by 2 bases, with 8 bases of the junction left unmatched. The whole variable domain, filled in from reference TRBV7-2 and TRBJ2-2, reads GAGVSQSPSNKVTEKGKDVELRCDPISGHTALYWYRQSLGQGLEFLIYFQGNSAPDKSGLPSDRFSAERTGGSVSTLTIQRTQQEDSAVYLCARDLGLAVNTGELFFGEGSRLTVL.

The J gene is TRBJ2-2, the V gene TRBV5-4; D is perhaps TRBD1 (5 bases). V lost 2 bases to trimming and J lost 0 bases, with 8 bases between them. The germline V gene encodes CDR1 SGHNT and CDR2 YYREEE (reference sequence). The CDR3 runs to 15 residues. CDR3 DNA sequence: TGTGCCAGCAGCTTCCAGGGCACGAACACCGGGGAGCTGTTTTTT. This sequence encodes CASSFQGTNTGELFF.

The CDR3 region has the DNA TGTGCCAGCAAGCAGGGATTAGGCTACACCTTC. Amino acid sequence: CASKQGLGYTF. V is TRBV2 and J is TRBJ1-2; D is perhaps TRBD1 (5 bases). Trimming removed 7 bases from V and 8 bases from J, with 11 bases in between. The CDR3 has 11 amino acids. Germline values: CDR1 SNHLY, CDR2 FYNNEI.

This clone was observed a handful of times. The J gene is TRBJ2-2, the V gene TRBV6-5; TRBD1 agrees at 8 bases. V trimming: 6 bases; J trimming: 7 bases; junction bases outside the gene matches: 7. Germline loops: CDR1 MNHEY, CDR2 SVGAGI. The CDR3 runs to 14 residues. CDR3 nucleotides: TGTGCCAGCAGCCCCAGGGGGCTGGGCGGGGAGCTGTTTTTT. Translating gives CASSPRGLGGELFF.

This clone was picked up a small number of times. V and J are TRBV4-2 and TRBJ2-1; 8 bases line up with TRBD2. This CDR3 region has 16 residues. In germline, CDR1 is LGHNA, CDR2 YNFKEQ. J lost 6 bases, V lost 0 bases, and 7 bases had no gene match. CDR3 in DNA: TGTGCCAGCAGCCAAGAAGGTAGCGGGATTATCAATGAGCAGTTCTTC. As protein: CASSQEGSGIINEQFF.

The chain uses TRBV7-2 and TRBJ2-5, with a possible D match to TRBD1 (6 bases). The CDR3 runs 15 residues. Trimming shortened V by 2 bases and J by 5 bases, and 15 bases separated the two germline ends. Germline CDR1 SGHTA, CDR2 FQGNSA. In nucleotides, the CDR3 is TGTGCCAGCAGCTTACAGCCAGGGGTAGGGGAGACCCAGTACTTC. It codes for CASSLQPGVGETQYF.

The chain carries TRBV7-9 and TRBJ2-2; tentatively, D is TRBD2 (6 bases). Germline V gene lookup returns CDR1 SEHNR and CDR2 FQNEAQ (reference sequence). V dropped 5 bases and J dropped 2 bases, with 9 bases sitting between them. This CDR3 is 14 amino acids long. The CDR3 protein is CASSPGLNTGELFF. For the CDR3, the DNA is TGTGCCAGCAGCCCGGGACTCAACACCGGGGAGCTGTTTTTT.

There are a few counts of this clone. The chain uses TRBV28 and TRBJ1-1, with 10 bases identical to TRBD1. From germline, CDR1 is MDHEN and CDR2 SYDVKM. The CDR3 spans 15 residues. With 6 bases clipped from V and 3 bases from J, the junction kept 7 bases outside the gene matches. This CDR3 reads CASRIGGQGDTEAFF. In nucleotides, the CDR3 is TGTGCCAGCAGGATTGGAGGACAGGGGGACACTGAAGCTTTCTTT.

The CDR3 DNA reads as TGCAGCGTTGTCTCGGGTGCTGGGGCCAACGTCCTGACTTTC. Translated, it gives CSVVSGAGANVLTF. The genes are TRBV29-1 and TRBJ2-6; D is unresolved. The CDR3 length is 14 residues. Per germline, CDR1 SQVTM and CDR2 ANQGSEA. V lost 4 bases, J lost 2 bases, and 9 bases lay in between.

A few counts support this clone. DNA of the CDR3: TGCGCCAGCAGCCAAGGCCTTGTCGAGCGGCACTACAATGAGCAGTTCTTC. Translation: CASSQGLVERHYNEQFF. The rearrangement uses TRBV4-3 and TRBJ2-1; a weak D match, TRBD2 (5 bases). This CDR3 comprises 17 residues. V was cut by 1 base and J by 3 bases, with 16 bases left in between. The germline gives CDR1 LGHNA, CDR2 YSLEER.

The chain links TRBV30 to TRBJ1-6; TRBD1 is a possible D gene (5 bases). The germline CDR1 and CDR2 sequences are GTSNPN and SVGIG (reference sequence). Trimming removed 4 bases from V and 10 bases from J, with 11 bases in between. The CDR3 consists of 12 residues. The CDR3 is CAWNQGESPLHF. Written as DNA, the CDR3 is TGTGCCTGGAACCAGGGTGAATCACCCCTCCACTTT.